This TCR beta chain was identified during a study of blood T cell repertoires in COVID-19. This table comes from immunoSEQ multiplex PCR, and its TCRdb copy is limited to in-frame clones, with some not included. The data hold about 160,000 clones, with 75% to 90% observed a single time. The CDR3 runs 17 residues. This clone was seen only once. The genes are TRBV21-1 and TRBJ2-7; the table's D call TRBD1 went unverified against the DNA. TRBV21-1 is a known pseudogene. The clonotype comes from a woman aged 60 to 75 with active or convalescent COVID-19. The source material was peripheral blood. The CDR3 region has the DNA TGTGCCAGCAGCAAAGTAATAGGCAGGGGCGTAATCTACGAGCAGTACTTC. Amino acid sequence: CASSKVIGRGVIYEQYF.